Shown below are 14 T cell receptor beta chains from a single sample sequenced in a study of blood T cells in healthy people across ages. For the second PCR, which ran for 7 to 11 cycles, a sample-barcoded 5' primer and a J-beta primer mix were used. MiXCR was run by TCRdb on the 5' RACE reads, yielding one entry per CDR3 protein. The sample consists of 1.5 million or so distinct CDR3 sequences, 42% of them appearing once. The sample taken for sequencing was blood. The receptors here all came from a woman aged 18 to 35 in good health.

The sample holds a few counts of this clonotype. The rearrangement joins TRBV29-1 to TRBJ1-1; D might be TRBD1 (5 bases). The CDR3 consists of 14 residues. CDR1 is SQVTM and CDR2 is ANQGSEA in the germline V gene. Trimming cost V 4 bases and J 5 bases, with 17 bases left between them. The CDR3 sequence is CSVVTQGIGTEAFF. CDR3 DNA sequence: TGCAGCGTTGTTACCCAGGGAATAGGGACTGAAGCTTTCTTT.

J is TRBJ2-4 and V is TRBV18, with 7 bases aligning to TRBD1. The tail of the sequence fits TRBJ2-7 better, so the J call may be wrong. CDR1 is KGHSH and CDR2 is LQKENI in the germline V gene. The CDR3 spans 14 residues. The CDR3: CASQMTQGSYEQYF. In DNA form, the CDR3 reads TGTGCCAGCCAGATGACACAGGGGTCCTACGAGCAGTACTTC.

For this clonotype: A much larger clonotype is one base distant, so this may be a read error. V usage is TRBV4-2 and J usage is TRBJ2-1; 11 nucleotides align to TRBD2. The CDR3 is made up of 15 amino acids. CDR1 LGHNA and CDR2 YNFKEQ come from the germline V gene. The CDR3 region has the DNA TGTGCCAGCAGCCAGGGACTAGCGGATTACAATGGGCAGTTCTTC. Residues: CASSQGLADYNGQFF.

V is TRBV7-9 and J is TRBJ1-2, with no clear D. Germline V gene lookup returns CDR1 SEHNR and CDR2 FQNEAQ (reference sequence). The CDR3 consists of 14 residues. Trimming removed 0 bases at V and 7 bases at J, with 12 bases between. CDR3 region: CASSLAASPIGYTF. CDR3 nucleotide sequence: TGTGCCAGCAGCTTAGCTGCCAGCCCTATTGGCTACACCTTC. Supplemented by reference TRBV7-9 and TRBJ1-2, the full variable domain reads DTGVSQNPRHKITKRGQNVTFRCDPISEHNRLYWYRQTLGQGPEFLTYFQNEAQLEKSRLLSDRFSAERPKGSFSTLEIQRTEQGDSAMYLCASSLAASPIGYTFGSGTRLTVV.

This chain connects TRBV29-1 to TRBJ2-5; 9 bases agree with TRBD2. The CDR3 runs 19 residues. The V gene's germline CDR1 is SQVTM and CDR2 ANQGSEA. J gave up 1 base and V 0 bases, and 15 bases lay outside the gene matches. CDR3 region: CSVEDRRGPSGETQETQYF. The DNA for the CDR3 is TGCAGCGTTGAAGATCGAAGGGGGCCTAGCGGGGAGACCCAAGAGACCCAGTACTTC. Looking up the rest from reference TRBV29-1 and TRBJ2-5 gives the full variable domain: SAVISQKPSRDICQRGTSLTIQCQVDSQVTMMFWYRQQPGQSLTLIATANQGSEATYESGFVIDKFPISRPNLTFSTLTVSNMSPEDSSIYLCSVEDRRGPSGETQETQYFGPGTRLLVL.

This clonotype came up a few times. V gene TRBV20-1 combines with J gene TRBJ2-7, with TRBD1 matching 7 bases. This CDR3 spans 13 amino acids. CDR1 is DFQATT, CDR2 SNEGSKA, per germline (reference sequence). V shed 4 bases and J 3 bases; nucleotides not matched to a gene: 6. This chain's CDR3 is CSAKGQGDYEQYF. CDR3 nucleotides: TGCAGTGCTAAAGGGCAGGGGGACTACGAGCAGTACTTC.

The chain is built from TRBV20-1 and TRBJ2-7; TRBD2 aligns across 7 bases. Germline V CDR1 and CDR2: DFQATT, SNEGSKA (reference sequence). Trimming removed 0 bases from V and 7 bases from J; junction bases left unmatched: 15. The length of the CDR3 is 16 residues. CDR3 protein: CSARDLAASSYNEQYF. The DNA of the CDR3 is TGCAGTGCTAGAGACCTAGCGGCGAGCTCCTACAATGAGCAGTACTTC.

This clonotype has just a few counts. The rearrangement uses TRBV5-1 and TRBJ2-5, with 7 bases identical to TRBD2. The DNA end favors TRBJ2-7, so the J call may be wrong. Germline lookup yields CDR1 SGHRS and CDR2 YFSETQ. CDR3 size: 16 residues. CDR3 in DNA: TGCGCCAGCAGCTTGGCCGAGTCCGGGGGGTCGTACGAGCAGTACTTC. It specifies CASSLAESGGSYEQYF.

This clonotype was observed a handful of times. This chain uses TRBV5-1 with TRBJ1-5, with D perhaps TRBD1 (6 bases). Germline V gene sequence: CDR1 SGHRS, CDR2 YFSETQ. Between the trimmed V and J ends, which lost 4 bases and 6 bases, there was a span of 11 bases. CDR3 size: 13 residues. As DNA, the CDR3 is TGCGCCAGCAGCGCCTCAGGGGCTCAGCCCCAGCATTTT. Translation: CASSASGAQPQHF.

The sample holds a few counts of this clonotype. The chain links TRBV4-2 to TRBJ2-1; 11 nucleotides match TRBD2. CDR3 length: 20 amino acids. J gave up 4 bases and V 1 base, and 15 bases lay outside the gene matches. Germline V gene lookup returns CDR1 LGHNA and CDR2 YNFKEQ. CDR3 protein: CASSQGAGLMTSGVYNEQFF. The CDR3 DNA reads as TGTGCCAGCAGCCAAGGTGCAGGGCTGATGACTAGCGGGGTTTACAATGAGCAGTTCTTC.

This clonotype was recorded a few times. The chain uses TRBV3-1 and TRBJ2-3; 7 bases are a match to TRBD1. Trimming removed 3 bases from V and 1 base from J; junction bases left unmatched: 4. Per germline, CDR1 LGHDT and CDR2 YNNKEL (reference sequence). The CDR3 has 15 amino acids. CDR3 sequence: CASSHLGQGTDTQYF. As DNA, the CDR3 is TGTGCCAGCAGCCACCTCGGACAGGGCACAGATACGCAGTATTTT.

The chain employs TRBV15 and TRBJ2-4; 8 bases match TRBD1. The J call is uncertain, as TRBJ2-7 better fits the DNA end. Germline CDR1 and CDR2: LNHNV and YYDKDF (reference sequence). The CDR3 runs 13 residues. CDR3 amino acids: CATQDRDVNEQYF. In nucleotides, the CDR3 is TGTGCCACCCAGGACAGGGACGTCAACGAGCAGTACTTC.

This clonotype was observed a single time. V is TRBV5-8 and J is TRBJ2-1; the match to TRBD2 covers 8 bases. The CDR3 extends over 17 amino acids. The germline V gene encodes CDR1 SGHTS and CDR2 YDEGEE. The junction had 10 bases not matched to a gene; V was cut back by 0 bases and J by 5 bases. CDR3: CASSLGLTLLADNEQFF. DNA for the CDR3: TGTGCCAGCAGCTTGGGCCTCACGCTACTAGCGGACAATGAGCAGTTCTTC.

CDR3 nucleotide sequence: TGTGCCAGCAGCCCGGGACAGCTACAACCCTACGAGCAGTACTTC. Its protein product is CASSPGQLQPYEQYF. The V gene is TRBV27, the J gene TRBJ2-7; TRBD1 matches at 7 bases. Per the germline V gene, CDR1 is MNHEY and CDR2 is SMNVEV (reference sequence). This CDR3 contains 15 residues. Trimming removed 6 bases from V and 2 bases from J; junction bases left unmatched: 10.